Shown below are 7 T cell receptor beta chains from a single sample sequenced in a study of control samples from healthy donors and cancer patients. TCRdb keeps only in-frame clones here, not all; method: immunoSEQ multiplex PCR. The sample shows some 94,000 clones, around 86% of them seen only once. Sequencing used blood. The receptors derive from a woman in her fifties or sixties in good health.

The chain is built from TRBV28 and TRBJ2-7; D uncertain. This CDR3 spans 19 amino acids. V lost 2 bases and J lost 0, with 23 bases in between. CDR1 and CDR2 (germline): MDHEN, SYDVKM. The CDR3 here is CASSLTIGRRTKGSYEQYF. In DNA, the CDR3 is TGTGCCAGCAGTTTAACGATAGGGCGACGTACAAAGGGCTCCTACGAGCAGTACTTC.

The chain couples TRBV7-2 to TRBJ2-5, with 13 bases that match TRBD2. This CDR3 has 15 residues. After removal of 5 bases from V and 8 bases from J, the junction contained 8 bases not matched to a gene. Per the germline V gene, CDR1 is SGHTA and CDR2 is FQGNSA. The CDR3 here is CASSPGTSGAFTQYF. CDR3 coding DNA: TGTGCCAGCAGCCCCGGGACTAGCGGGGCCTTTACCCAGTACTTC.

The gene calls are TRBV2 and TRBJ1-4; 8 bases map to TRBD1. The CDR3 covers 15 residues. Germline CDR1 reads SNHLY; CDR2 reads FYNNEI. Unmatched junction bases numbered 6, after V lost 5 bases and J lost 4 bases. CDR3 residues: CASSRQGTLNEKLFF. CDR3 nucleotide sequence: TGTGCCAGCAGTCGACAGGGGACGCTTAATGAAAAACTGTTTTTT.

For the CDR3, the DNA is TGTGCCAGCAGTTTTACGGTTGGAAACACCATATATTTT. Its protein product is CASSFTVGNTIYF. The V gene is TRBV28, the J gene TRBJ1-3, with D unresolved. This CDR3 is built from 13 residues. The germline V gene encodes CDR1 MDHEN and CDR2 SYDVKM. V was clipped by 3 bases and J by 3 bases, with 6 bases between them.

This chain uses TRBV19 with TRBJ2-3; D may correspond to TRBD1 or TRBD2 (5 bases each). Trimming left V 4 bases short and J 10 bases short, with 12 bases between. This CDR3 contains 12 residues. Germline V CDR1 and CDR2: LNHDA, SQIVND (reference sequence). The CDR3, as DNA: TGTGCCAGTAGTAATGCCCTGGGGGCGCAGTATTTT. Its translation is CASSNALGAQYF.

V and J are TRBV5-1 and TRBJ1-1, with D perhaps matching TRBD1 (6 bases). Between the trimmed V and J ends, which lost 0 bases and 0 bases, there was a span of 12 bases. CDR3 length: 16 residues. Germline assignment: CDR1 SGHRS and CDR2 YFSETQ. CDR3 nucleotide sequence: TGCGCCAGCAGCTTGGACAGGGCCCCCATGAACACTGAAGCTTTCTTT. Its translation: CASSLDRAPMNTEAFF.

This sequence joins TRBV5-1 and TRBJ1-3; 9 positions agree with TRBD1. This CDR3 spans 17 amino acids. V shed 3 bases and J 0 bases; nucleotides not matched to a gene: 7. Germline V gene data show CDR1 as SGHRS and CDR2 as YFSETQ. CDR3 protein: CASSSATGGSSGNTIYF. The CDR3 coding sequence is TGCGCCAGCAGCTCGGCCACAGGGGGCAGCTCTGGAAACACCATATATTTT.